The rows below give T cell receptor beta chains drawn from one sample of a study of regulatory T cells in long-lasting Graves disease. TCRdb analysed the multiplex PCR reads with MiXCR anew, one entry per CDR3 protein. The table records a few hundred thousand distinct CDR3 sequences, roughly a quarter of them present only once. The material was peripheral blood mononuclear cells (PBMCs), obtained when the disease was refractory, from a patient treated with antithyroid drugs. Receptors originate from a female donor with Graves disease. Each CDR3 is given with its conserved first and last residue. The D gene is left open where the match is weak. Clone size, where shown, is once, few, many, or a class for clones that have expanded.

clone_size j_call d_call v_call cdr3_nt cdr3_aa
few TRBJ2-3 TRBD2 TRBV11-2 TGTGCCAGCAGCTTAGTCGCGGGAGGGCCGGTAGATACGCAGTATTTT CASSLVAGGPVDTQYF
many TRBJ1-4 TRBD1 TRBV2 TGTGCCAGCAGCACAGGGGGCGCCGGCGCGAGAAGTGAAAAACTGTTTTTT CASSTGGAGARSEKLFF
many TRBJ1-1 TRBD1 TRBV27 TGTGCCAGCAGTCCTCGAGGGGGACAGGGGGTGAACACTGAAGCTTTCTTT CASSPRGGQGVNTEAFF
many TRBJ1-6 TRBD1 TRBV20-1 TGCAGTGCTAGATACGGCAGGGGGCTGGAAAATTCACCCCTCCACTTT CSARYGRGLENSPLHF
many TRBJ2-7 TRBD1 TRBV28 TGTGCCAGCAGTTTCGGACAGGGGAGGACCTACGAGCAGTACTTC CASSFGQGRTYEQYF
. TRBJ1-6 TRBD1 TRBV2 TGTGCCAGCAGTGAAGAGGCAGGGGGCAGTTCACCCCTCCACTTT CASSEEAGGSSPLHF
few TRBJ2-7 TRBD2 TRBV20-1 TGCAGTGCTACGTTAGCGGGAGGGCCCCGGGGGGACGAGCAGTACTTC CSATLAGGPRGDEQYF
many TRBJ1-5 . TRBV28 TGTGCCAGCACCTCCTCGACAGGAAGGCAGCCCCAGCATTTT CASTSSTGRQPQHF
. TRBJ2-7 . TRBV4-2 TGTGCCAGCAGCCTCAGGGTTGACGAGCAGTACTTC CASSLRVDEQYF
. TRBJ1-5 . TRBV18 TGTGCCAGCTCACCCTCTAACAATCAGCCCCAGCATTTT CASSPSNNQPQHF
many TRBJ1-2 . TRBV2 TGTGCCTCCTTTGCGGAGGGCGATGGCTACACCTTC CASFAEGDGYTF
. TRBJ1-6 TRBD1 TRBV19 TGTGCCAGTACCGAATCCGGGACAGGGGGCGGTTCGGGAATTTCACCCCTCCACTTT CASTESGTGGGSGISPLHF
few TRBJ2-1 . TRBV28 TGTGCCGCCACGGGTGGGTACAATGAGCAGTTCTTC CAATGGYNEQFF
. TRBJ2-7 . TRBV5-1 TGTGCCAGCAGCTTGCCGTCCCTAAGCTCCTACGAGCAGTACTTC CASSLPSLSSYEQYF
few TRBJ2-7 TRBD2 TRBV5-1 TGCGCCAGCAGCTCCCTAGCGGGAGTCGAGCAGTACTTC CASSSLAGVEQYF
. TRBJ2-5 TRBD1 TRBV6-5 TGTGCCAGCAGTTACCCCGGGCAGGGGGCGGAGACCCAGTACTTC CASSYPGQGAETQYF
many TRBJ1-4 . TRBV11-2 TGTGCCAGCAGCCCAAACCCGGGGTCGGGAGCTGAAAAACTGTTTTTT CASSPNPGSGAEKLFF
. TRBJ1-2 TRBD1 TRBV7-2 TGTGCCAGCAGCCCCTGGGGAGGGCAGGGGGCTAACTATGGCTACACCTTC CASSPWGGQGANYGYTF
many TRBJ1-1 . TRBV28 TGTGCCAGCGTCGGAAATACGGAAGCTTTCTTT CASVGNTEAFF
. TRBJ2-7 . TRBV25-1 TGTGCCGGCAGTGATCGAAAGGCAGGGGTGGTCCTTGGCTACGAGCAGTACTTC CAGSDRKAGVVLGYEQYF
. TRBJ1-1 . TRBV3-1 TGTGCCAGCAGCCAAGATCTAAAACGGATGAACACTGAAGCTTTCTTT CASSQDLKRMNTEAFF
. TRBJ2-5 . TRBV7-3 TGTGCCAGCAGCGACAATGGGGCGGTACAAGAGACCCAGTACTTC CASSDNGAVQETQYF
. TRBJ2-5 . TRBV5-4 TGTCCCAGCAGCGAGGGAGGGGGCGCAAAGCAAGAGACCCAGTACTTC CPSSEGGGAKQETQYF
many TRBJ2-7 TRBD1 TRBV18 TGTGCCAGCTCACACGGGACAGGTGCCTACGAGCAGTACTTC CASSHGTGAYEQYF
. TRBJ2-4 . TRBV7-9 TGTGCCAGCACCTCAGGTTGGGACAAAAACATTCAGTACTTC CASTSGWDKNIQYF
few TRBJ2-3 . TRBV30 TGTGCCTGGAGGATGGGCAGGGGCACAGATACGCAGTATTTT CAWRMGRGTDTQYF
many TRBJ1-2 TRBD1 TRBV20-1 TGCAGTGCTAGATGGGACAGGGTTAATGGCTACACCTTC CSARWDRVNGYTF
. TRBJ1-2 TRBD1 TRBV10-3 TGTGCCATCACAAGGGGACAGGCATCTAACTATGGCTACACCTTC CAITRGQASNYGYTF
. TRBJ1-4 . TRBV20-1 TGCAGTGCTTTCGACAGCCAGTGGAATGAAAAACTGCTTTTT CSAFDSQWNEKLLF
. TRBJ1-4 . TRBV5-1 TGCGCCAGCAGCTTGGGTGGCAGTGATAATGAAAAACTGTTTTTT CASSLGGSDNEKLFF
. TRBJ2-2 . TRBV27 TGTGCCAGCAGTTTATCTCACCTACAGGGAGCCCGGGGTAACACCGGGGAGCTGTTTTTT CASSLSHLQGARGNTGELFF
few TRBJ2-6 . TRBV6-1 TGTGCCAGCAGCCTGGGACTCGTCTCTGGGGCCAACGTCCTGACTTTC CASSLGLVSGANVLTF
. TRBJ2-7 TRBD2 TRBV4-3 TGCGCCAGCAGCCAAGATAGCGGGAGGAACAACGAGCAGTACTTC CASSQDSGRNNEQYF
. TRBJ2-1 . TRBV24-1 TGTGCCACCAGTGATCAGGTTTACAATGAGCAGTTCTTC CATSDQVYNEQFF
. TRBJ2-5 . TRBV10-3 TGTGCCATCAGTGAGAACCCAGCCGCCGGGCAGACCCAGTACTTC CAISENPAAGQTQYF
. TRBJ1-6 TRBD1 TRBV19 TGTGCCAGTAGTATACAGGGGGTTAATTCACCCCTCCACTTT CASSIQGVNSPLHF
. TRBJ2-7 TRBD2 TRBV20-1 TGCAGTGCTCGGAGGGCTAGCGGGAGCTACGAGCAGTACTTC CSARRASGSYEQYF
few TRBJ2-7 . TRBV10-3 TGTGCCACCGTCGCCAACAACGCAGGGACGGTAGAGCAGTACTTC CATVANNAGTVEQYF
few TRBJ2-2 TRBD2 TRBV6-1 TGTGCCAGCCGGCTAGCGGGAGTTGGCGGGGAGCTGTTTTTT CASRLAGVGGELFF
many TRBJ1-2 . TRBV28 TGTGCCAGCAGCCCGGGACTAGGACAATATGGCTACACCTTC CASSPGLGQYGYTF
few TRBJ1-5 TRBD1 TRBV19 TGTGCCAGTAGCCGTGGACAGGGCGGGTTTAGCAATCAGCCCCAGCATTTT CASSRGQGGFSNQPQHF
few TRBJ2-7 TRBD2 TRBV4-1 TGCGCCAGCAGCCAAGATCCGCCACTAGCGGCATCCGAGCAGTACTTC CASSQDPPLAASEQYF
. TRBJ2-7 . TRBV18 TGTGCCAGCTCACCACCGCCTCCCGACGAGCAGTACTTC CASSPPPPDEQYF
. TRBJ2-4 TRBD2 TRBV20-1 TGCAGTGCTAGAGGTTGGGGGACTAGCGGTAAAAACATTCAGTACTTC CSARGWGTSGKNIQYF
many TRBJ1-2 TRBD1 TRBV6-5 TGTGCCAGCAGTTCGGGACAGGGGACCTATGGCTACACCTTC CASSSGQGTYGYTF
few TRBJ2-6 . TRBV24-1 TGTGCCACCAGTGATTTAAGGGGTCACCTCCCCTCTGGGGCCAACGTCCTGACTTTC CATSDLRGHLPSGANVLTF
. TRBJ2-7 TRBD2 TRBV6-2/TRBV6-3 TGTGCCAGCAGTGCCGGACTAGCGGGAGAGCTGTACGAGCAGTACTTC CASSAGLAGELYEQYF
few TRBJ2-2 . TRBV14 TGTGCCAGCAGCTTATCGCCGGAGACAGTCAACACCGGGGAGCTGTTTTTT CASSLSPETVNTGELFF
. TRBJ2-2 TRBD2 TRBV12-3/TRBV12-4 TGTGCCAGCAGCCAAAGGGCTAGCGGGAGGGCCGCCGGGGAGCTGTTTTTT CASSQRASGRAAGELFF
many TRBJ1-1 . TRBV28 TGTGCCAGCAGTTTACCCTTGGCAGTCAACACTGAAGCTTTCTTT CASSLPLAVNTEAFF
few TRBJ1-1 . TRBV14 TGTGCCAGCAGCCAAGAACAGAGACTCACTGAAGCTTTCTTT CASSQEQRLTEAFF
few TRBJ1-1 TRBD1 TRBV28 TGTGCCAGCAGTCCAAGGGGACAGGAAGGGACTGAAGCTTTCTTT CASSPRGQEGTEAFF
many TRBJ1-1 TRBD1 TRBV12-3/TRBV12-4 TGTGCCAGCACCCCGGACAGGGACACTGAAGCTTTCTTT CASTPDRDTEAFF
few TRBJ2-2 TRBD2 TRBV29-1 TGCAGCGTCCAGACTAGCGGGAGCCCCATCACCGGGGAGCTGTTTTTT CSVQTSGSPITGELFF
. TRBJ2-3 TRBD2 TRBV28 TGTGCCAGCAAGCCGGAAGAGACTAGCGGGAGCACAGATACGCAGTATTTT CASKPEETSGSTDTQYF
few TRBJ2-2 . TRBV14 TGTGCCAGCAGCCAAGCTACGGTTGCTGGGGAGCTGTTTTTT CASSQATVAGELFF
few TRBJ1-2 . TRBV19 TGTGCCAGTAGTATGACAGGCGGCGGTGGCTACACCTTC CASSMTGGGGYTF
few TRBJ2-7 . TRBV5-1 TGCGCCAGCAGCTTGGAGAAGGGAAGTGAGCAGTACTTC CASSLEKGSEQYF
. TRBJ2-5 TRBD2 TRBV19 TGTGCCAGTACCCCCGGGAGGATTGGAGCTGGAGAGACCCAGTACTTC CASTPGRIGAGETQYF